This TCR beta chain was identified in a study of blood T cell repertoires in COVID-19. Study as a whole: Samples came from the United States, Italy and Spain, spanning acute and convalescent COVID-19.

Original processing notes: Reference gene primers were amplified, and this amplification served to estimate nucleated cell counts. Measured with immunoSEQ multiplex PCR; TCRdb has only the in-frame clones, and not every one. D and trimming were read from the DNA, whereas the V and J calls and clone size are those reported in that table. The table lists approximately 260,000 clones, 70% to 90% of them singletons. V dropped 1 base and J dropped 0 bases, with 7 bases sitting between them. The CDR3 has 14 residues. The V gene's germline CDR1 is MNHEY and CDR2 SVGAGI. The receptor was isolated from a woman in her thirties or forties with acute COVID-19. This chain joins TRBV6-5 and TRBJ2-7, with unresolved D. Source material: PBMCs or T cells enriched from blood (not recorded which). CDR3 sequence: CASSYLEDSYEQYF. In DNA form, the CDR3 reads TGTGCCAGCAGTTACTTAGAAGACTCCTACGAGCAGTACTTC.